Below, 18 T cell receptor beta chains from the same sample are listed, as sequenced in a study of cytomegalovirus exposure and HLA in healthy donors. Researchers ran the PCR with 60 Vbeta and 13 Jbeta primers. Repertoires were generated with immunoSEQ multiplex PCR, while TCRdb's copy carries only in-frame clones and drops some. The data show some 110,000 clones, 70% seen once. Sequencing input: PBMCs. Every receptor here comes from a man aged 25 to 40 in good health and CMV-seropositive.

This chain joins TRBV9 and TRBJ2-7; 8 positions agree with TRBD2. V lost 4 bases, J lost 1 base, and 10 bases stayed unmatched. Germline-derived CDR1 and CDR2 are SGDLS and YYNGEE. The length of the CDR3 is 16 residues. The CDR3 region has the DNA TGTGCCAGCAGCCCAGGGGCGGCGGGGGGTTCCTACGAGCAGTACTTC. Its translation is CASSPGAAGGSYEQYF.

The chain uses TRBV7-9 and TRBJ2-1; tentative D call: TRBD2 (5 bases). V was cut by 0 bases and J by 0 bases, with 12 bases left in between. The CDR3 length is 17 residues. In germline, CDR1 is SEHNR, CDR2 FQNEAQ (reference sequence). The CDR3 sequence: CASSLAEEQSSYNEQFF. CDR3 DNA sequence: TGTGCCAGCAGCTTAGCGGAGGAGCAGAGCTCCTACAATGAGCAGTTCTTC. The full variable domain, in which reference TRBV7-9 and TRBJ2-1 provide the parts outside the CDR3, is DTGVSQNPRHKITKRGQNVTFRCDPISEHNRLYWYRQTLGQGPEFLTYFQNEAQLEKSRLLSDRFSAERPKGSFSTLEIQRTEQGDSAMYLCASSLAEEQSSYNEQFFGPGTRLTVL.

The table lists this clone with a few counts. The chain carries TRBV7-2 and TRBJ1-5; D might be TRBD1 (5 bases). The CDR3 consists of 15 residues. The germline gives CDR1 SGHTA, CDR2 FQGNSA. V lost 4 bases to trimming and J lost 4 bases, with 14 bases between them. CDR3 nucleotides: TGTGCCAGCAGCTCGGGGGTTAATCGGAATCAGCCCCAGCATTTT. Its protein product is CASSSGVNRNQPQHF.

This clone was observed a few times. V and J are TRBV27 and TRBJ2-2; unclear D gene. V shed 0 bases and J shed 4 bases, with 3 bases lying between them. This CDR3 comprises 13 residues. Germline V CDR1 and CDR2: MNHEY, SMNVEV (reference sequence). The CDR3 region has the DNA TGTGCCAGCAGTTTATCGAGCACCGGGGAGCTGTTTTTT. This sequence encodes CASSLSSTGELFF.

The chain joins TRBV7-9 to TRBJ2-7; 8 nucleotides agree with TRBD1. The V and J ends lost 3 bases and 1 base, in that order; junction bases with no gene match: 11. CDR1 and CDR2 (germline): SEHNR, FQNEAQ (reference sequence). This CDR3 region has 17 residues. CDR3 sequence reads: CASSFPPWTGKSYEQYF. In DNA, the CDR3 is TGTGCCAGCAGCTTTCCCCCCTGGACAGGGAAGTCCTACGAGCAGTACTTC.

This clone was seen more than once but under ten times. The CDR3 reads CASNREQETQYF. Here the CDR3 DNA reads TGTGCCAGCAACCGGGAGCAAGAGACCCAGTACTTC. This chain connects TRBV2 to TRBJ2-5; maybe TRBD2 (6 bases). V shed 7 bases and J shed 2 bases, with 8 bases lying between them. Germline V gene sequence: CDR1 SNHLY, CDR2 FYNNEI. This CDR3 spans 12 amino acids.

This clone has a handful of counts. The chain employs TRBV21-1 and TRBJ1-2; the table's D call, TRBD1, has no DNA check behind it. TRBV21-1 is an annotated pseudogene. The CDR3 contains 18 residues. The DNA of the CDR3 is TGTGCCAGCAGCAAATCGGGGACAGCGGTTACGAACCTCTATGGCTACACCTTC. Translated: CASSKSGTAVTNLYGYTF.

About this clone: One end of the junction varies from germline; a read error may be responsible. J is TRBJ2-1 and V is TRBV7-2; 11 bases agree with TRBD2. The CDR3 contains 14 residues. The germline gives CDR1 SGHTA, CDR2 FQGNSA. The CDR3 loop reads CASSGGLAGNGQFF. CDR3 coding DNA: TGTGCCAGCTCAGGCGGACTAGCGGGCAATGGGCAGTTCTTC.

This sequence joins TRBV29-1 and TRBJ1-1; tentatively, D is TRBD1 (6 bases). The length of the CDR3 is 13 residues. Trimming removed 3 bases from V and 3 bases from J, with 11 bases in between. Germline V CDR1 and CDR2: SQVTM, ANQGSEA. DNA of the CDR3: TGCAGCGTTGACGGGGCAGGGGACACTGAAGCTTTCTTT. This translates into CSVDGAGDTEAFF.

This chain uses TRBV14 with TRBJ2-3; 9 bases match TRBD2. Losses at the gene ends were 0 bases for V and 0 bases for J; bases not matched to a gene: 4. The CDR3 loop spans 17 amino acids. From germline, CDR1 is SGHDN and CDR2 FVKESK. The CDR3 DNA is TGTGCCAGCAGCCAAGATTTAGCGGGAGCGAGCACAGATACGCAGTATTTT. Its translation is CASSQDLAGASTDTQYF.

The chain recombines TRBV27 with TRBJ2-2, with D possibly matching TRBD1 (6 bases). The CDR3 is made up of 15 amino acids. V lost 5 bases to trimming and J lost 2 bases, with 12 bases between them. Germline lookup yields CDR1 MNHEY and CDR2 SMNVEV (reference sequence). DNA of the CDR3: TGTGCCAGCAGTGCCCTGACAGGAAACACCGGGGAGCTGTTTTTT. The encoded protein is CASSALTGNTGELFF.

The V gene is TRBV6-4, the J gene TRBJ2-1; maybe TRBD2 (6 bases). V lost 3 bases, J lost 1 base, and 7 bases lay in between. Germline CDR1 MRHNA, CDR2 SNTAGT. CDR3 length equals 14 residues. The CDR3 protein is CASSEAGSYNEQFF. CDR3 bases: TGTGCCAGCAGTGAAGCGGGTTCCTACAATGAGCAGTTCTTC.

In DNA form, the CDR3 reads TGCGCCAGCAGCCAAGGCAGGGGAGTGTCCTACGAGCAGTACTTC. Its translation is CASSQGRGVSYEQYF. The chain uses TRBV4-1 and TRBJ2-7, with a possible D match to TRBD1 (6 bases). This CDR3 has 15 amino acids. Germline CDR1 and CDR2: MGHRA and YSYEKL. With 1 base removed from V and 1 base from J, the gap between germline ends came to 11 bases.

This clone has more than one count but fewer than ten. The chain employs TRBV28 and TRBJ1-1, with D possibly being TRBD1 (6 bases). V lost 3 bases and J lost 1, with 15 bases in between. The length of the CDR3 is 16 residues. The germline V gene encodes CDR1 MDHEN and CDR2 SYDVKM. In DNA form, the CDR3 reads TGTGCCAGCAGTTTTACCCGGGGGGCCGCGAACACTGAAGCTTTCTTT. This codes for CASSFTRGAANTEAFF.

This clone has just a few counts. This CDR3 reads CAWSAPGDEQYF. The CDR3 bases are TGTGCCTGGAGTGCCCCAGGGGACGAGCAGTACTTC. The V call is TRBV30, the J call TRBJ2-7; perhaps TRBD1 as D (6 bases). The V end was cut by 1 base, the J end by 5 bases, with 9 bases between. The CDR3 is made up of 12 amino acids. CDR1 and CDR2 (germline): GTSNPN, SVGIG (reference sequence).

The gene calls are TRBV5-1 and TRBJ2-2, with D possibly TRBD2 on 6 matching bases. The CDR3 runs to 15 residues. Germline V CDR1 and CDR2: SGHRS, YFSETQ. Deletions cut 2 bases from V and 8 bases from J, with 16 bases between. CDR3 bases: TGCGCCAGCAGCTTAGCGGGCCGCAGCGGGGGGGAGCTGTTTTTT. Residues: CASSLAGRSGGELFF.

J is TRBJ2-6 and V is TRBV28; D call uncertain. The CDR3 runs 15 residues. From germline, CDR1 is MDHEN and CDR2 SYDVKM. Trimming took off 2 bases at V and 1 base at J, with 6 bases between the two ends. The CDR3 bases are TGTGCCAGCAGTTTAATCAGGTCTGGGGCCAACGTCCTGACTTTC. It is translated as CASSLIRSGANVLTF.

This CDR3 reads CASSVDSGGAADTQYF. CDR3 DNA: TGTGCCAGCAGCGTAGATAGCGGGGGAGCAGCAGATACGCAGTATTTT. The rearrangement uses TRBV9 and TRBJ2-3, with 9 bases lining up with TRBD2. There are 16 residues in the CDR3. The germline gives CDR1 SGDLS, CDR2 YYNGEE. J was trimmed by 4 bases and V by 0 bases; bases with no gene match: 6.